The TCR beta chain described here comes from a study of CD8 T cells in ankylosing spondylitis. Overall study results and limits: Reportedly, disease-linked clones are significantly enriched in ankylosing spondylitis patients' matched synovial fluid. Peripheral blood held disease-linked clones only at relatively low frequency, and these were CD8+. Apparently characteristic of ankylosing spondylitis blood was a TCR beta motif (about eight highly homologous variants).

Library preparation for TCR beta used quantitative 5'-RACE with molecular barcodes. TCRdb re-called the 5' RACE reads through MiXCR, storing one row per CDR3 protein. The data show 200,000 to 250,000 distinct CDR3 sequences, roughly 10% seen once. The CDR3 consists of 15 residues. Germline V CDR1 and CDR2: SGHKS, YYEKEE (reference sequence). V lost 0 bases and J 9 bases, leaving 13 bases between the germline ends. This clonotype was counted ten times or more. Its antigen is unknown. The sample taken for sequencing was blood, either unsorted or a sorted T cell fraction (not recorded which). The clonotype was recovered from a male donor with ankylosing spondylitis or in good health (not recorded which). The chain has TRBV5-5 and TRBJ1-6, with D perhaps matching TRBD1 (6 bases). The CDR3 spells CASSLVTGSVSPLHF. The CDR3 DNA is TGTGCCAGCAGCTTGGTTACAGGGAGTGTTTCACCCCTCCACTTT.